The present TCR beta chain was sequenced within a study of response to subunit inactivated influenza vaccine (dated by TCRdb to the late 2010s). In the study overall: Deep quantitative T cell receptor repertoire profiling was used in the study to track responses to a trivalent subunit inactivated influenza vaccine.

V is reduced by 2 bases and J by 1 base, leaving a spacing of 10 bases between them. CDR1 SEHNR and CDR2 FQNEAQ were looked up in the germline V gene (reference sequence). CDR3 length: 15 amino acids, cysteine to phenylalanine. The entry retains the CDR3 DNA only, 45 bases that are in frame from base 1. Library prep was done by RT-PCR. Sequencing took place on an Illumina HiSeq 2500. The public sequencing data were trimmed at Q25 with fastp and processed into clonotypes with MiXCR by TCRdb, which kept only in-frame beta chains. Each CDR3 protein appears once, grouped with its most common genes and DNA. Counted in this sample were roughly 500,000 distinct CDR3 sequences; about 25% of them appeared once. The biggest ten clones account for under 2.5% of the sample. Overall study results and their limits: The authors suggested that each seasonal influenza vaccination may recruit only a limited number of new T cells.

A note on this clonotype: Its antigen is not yet known. No base qualities exist here, and no much larger clone lies one base off it.

The sequence was obtained from a man aged 45-65 years who received an inactivated influenza vaccine. Donor details come from another sample of the same person, matched by shared clones. The material sequenced was CD4+ T cells sorted from PBMCs, taken 5 to 6 days after vaccination. The rearranged chain carries TRBV7-9 and TRBJ2-3; no D gene can be assigned with confidence. The CDR3 region reads CASSLSNSGTDTQYF. The nucleotide sequence reads TGTGCCAGCAGCTTAAGTAACTCTGGCACAGATACGCAGTATTTT.